This entry describes one TCR beta chain. This receptor's antigen is unknown. No clone much larger than this one lies a single base away; base qualities are absent. Participants in the prospective study were aged about 18 to 95 years, lived in 24 United States geographic areas, and enrolled through a virtual design. To assign participants to cohorts, the prospective study relied on clinical history that participants themselves reported in a screening survey and a study questionnaire. Recovered participants in ImmuneRACE Cohort 3 were defined by two consecutive negative NP/OP PCR tests, clearance by a healthcare professional, or resolution of symptoms. Each participant in the prospective study had whole blood, serum and a nasopharyngeal or oropharyngeal swab collected by mobile phlebotomists. Participants in the prospective study had the option to provide additional blood draws and questionnaires over a roughly two-month period. Prospective study blood samples were shipped either frozen or at room temperature before DNA extraction.

The sample comes from a study of blood T cell repertoires in COVID-19 (dated by TCRdb to about 2020). In terms of the full investigation: The collaborator samples originated in the United States, Italy and Spain and spanned the acute and convalescent phases of COVID-19. The prospective study material was composed of cDNA or gDNA derived from T cells, B-cell-depleted T cells, or PBMCs. Deeply sampled blood TCRbeta repertoires from subjects exposed to, actively infected with, or recovered from COVID-19 were included in the dataset. The repertoires were made available in a free public database intended to serve as a resource for research on the immune response to SARS-CoV-2. Samples were obtained from the ongoing ImmuneRACE study (first 160 participants) and from 1,254 subjects provided by 6 global collaborators. The sample metadata nearly always contained a de-identified subject ID, COVID-19 status, age in years and sex. Where available, HLA class I and class II types were taken from metadata supplied by the sample provider and were not determined by assay-based typing. The investigation overall reported the following: The amount of clinical and demographic metadata varied by source and participant and was provided uncurated.

TCRbeta CDR3 regions were amplified from genomic DNA using the immunoSEQ Assay, a bias-controlled multiplex PCR. The study's own analysis went as follows. The number of nucleated cells in each sample was estimated from the amplification of reference gene primers within the assay. To quantify the absolute abundance of each unique TCRbeta CDR3 rearrangement, sequence reads were collapsed and filtered. For each sample, productive Simpson clonality was calculated as the square root of Simpson's diversity index across productive rearrangements. Here the immuneACCESS table is served through TCRdb, limited to in-frame sequences with V and J called. Missing clones are a known gap in these copies; in checked studies unresolved V genes cover under half, and the rest lacks a known reason. For V, J and clone size, that table is used; D and trimming come from the DNA. Recorded for this sample are approximately 450,000 clones; 85% to 90% of them occurred a single time. 1.1% of the sample belongs to the ten largest clones.

Sequencing was carried out using PBMCs or T cells enriched from blood (not recorded which). The clonotype originates from a man aged 25-45 years who had recovered from COVID-19.

For the CDR3, the sequence is CASRGLARNEQYF. In nucleotide form, the sequence is TGTGCCAGTCGGGGACTAGCGAGGAACGAGCAGTACTTC. The chain was built from TRBV11-2 and TRBJ2-7, and 10 junctional nucleotides match TRBD2. V is cut back by 9 bases and J by 5 bases, with 7 bases in the junction unmatched. For CDR1 and CDR2, the germline V gene lists SGHAT and FQNNGV. Measured from the cysteine to the phenylalanine, the CDR3 is 13 residues long. Solely the CDR3 DNA is kept, with 39 bases framed from the first base.